The entry below describes one T cell receptor beta chain. What it recognizes is unknown. These data are taken from a study of CD8 T cells in ankylosing spondylitis. General study points: Those disease-linked clones were CD8+; they were also relatively rare in peripheral blood. Roughly eight highly homologous variants made up a TCR beta motif that seemed to typify ankylosing spondylitis blood.

The V gene lost 4 bases and the J gene lost 0 bases, with 10 bases spanning the gap. CDR3 length: 16 amino acids. Germline V gene lookup returns CDR1 MNHNS and CDR2 SASEGT. Via MiXCR, TCRdb re-called the 5' RACE reads, giving one row per CDR3 protein. Here the sample spans around 770,000 distinct CDR3 sequences, about an eighth being singletons. The source material was blood, either unsorted or a sorted T cell fraction (not recorded which). The TCR was taken from a male donor with ankylosing spondylitis. The V call is TRBV6-1, the J call TRBJ2-6, with D unresolved. CDR3 residues: CASSVTATSGANVLTF. CDR3 coding DNA: TGTGCCAGCAGTGTGACGGCAACCTCTGGGGCCAACGTCCTGACTTTC.